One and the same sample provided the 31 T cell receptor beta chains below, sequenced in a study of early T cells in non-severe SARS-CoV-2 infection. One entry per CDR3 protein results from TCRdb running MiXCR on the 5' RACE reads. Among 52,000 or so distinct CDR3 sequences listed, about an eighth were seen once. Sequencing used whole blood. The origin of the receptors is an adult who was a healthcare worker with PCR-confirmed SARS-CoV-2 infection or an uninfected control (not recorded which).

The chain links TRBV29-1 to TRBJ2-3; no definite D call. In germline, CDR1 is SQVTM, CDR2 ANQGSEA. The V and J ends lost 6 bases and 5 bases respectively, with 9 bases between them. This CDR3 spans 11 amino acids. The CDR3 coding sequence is TGCAGCGTGGTCTTGGGAGATACGCAGTATTTT. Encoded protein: CSVVLGDTQYF.

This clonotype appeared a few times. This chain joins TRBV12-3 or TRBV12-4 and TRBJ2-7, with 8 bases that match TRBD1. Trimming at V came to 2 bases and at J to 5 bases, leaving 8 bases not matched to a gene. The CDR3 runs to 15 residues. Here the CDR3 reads CASSLRTGWGHEQYF. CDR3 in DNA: TGTGCCAGCAGTTTACGGACAGGGTGGGGCCACGAGCAGTACTTC.

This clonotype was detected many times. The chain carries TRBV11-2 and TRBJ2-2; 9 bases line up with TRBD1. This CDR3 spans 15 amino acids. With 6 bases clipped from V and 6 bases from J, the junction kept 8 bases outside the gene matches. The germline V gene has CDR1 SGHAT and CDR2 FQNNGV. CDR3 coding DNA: TGTGCCAGCAGGGAGCACAGGGGGCAGGCCGGGGAGCTGTTTTTT. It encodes CASREHRGQAGELFF.

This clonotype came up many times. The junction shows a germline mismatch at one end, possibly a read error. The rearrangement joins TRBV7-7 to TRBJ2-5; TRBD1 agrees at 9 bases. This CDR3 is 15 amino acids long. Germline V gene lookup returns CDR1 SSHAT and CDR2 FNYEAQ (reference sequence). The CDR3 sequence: CASSFGTGGGETQYF. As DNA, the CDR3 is TGTGCTAGCAGCTTCGGAACAGGGGGCGGTGAGACCCAGTACTTC.

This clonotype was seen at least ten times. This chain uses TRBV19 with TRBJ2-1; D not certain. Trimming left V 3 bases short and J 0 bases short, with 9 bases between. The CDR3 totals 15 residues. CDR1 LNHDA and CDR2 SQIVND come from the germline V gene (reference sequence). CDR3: CASSIRDSSYNEQFF. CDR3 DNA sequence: TGTGCCAGTAGTATCAGAGATAGCTCCTACAATGAGCAGTTCTTC.

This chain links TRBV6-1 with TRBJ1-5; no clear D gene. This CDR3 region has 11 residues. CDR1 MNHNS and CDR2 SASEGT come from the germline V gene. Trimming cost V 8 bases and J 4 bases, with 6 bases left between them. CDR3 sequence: CASRLNQPQHF. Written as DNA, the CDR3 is TGTGCCAGCCGGCTTAATCAGCCCCAGCATTTT.

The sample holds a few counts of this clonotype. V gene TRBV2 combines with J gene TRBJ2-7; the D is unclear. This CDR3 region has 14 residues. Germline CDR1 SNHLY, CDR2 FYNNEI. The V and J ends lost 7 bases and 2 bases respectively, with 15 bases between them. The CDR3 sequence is CASKPWQVAYEQYF. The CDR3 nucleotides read TGTGCCAGCAAACCCTGGCAGGTGGCCTACGAGCAGTACTTC.

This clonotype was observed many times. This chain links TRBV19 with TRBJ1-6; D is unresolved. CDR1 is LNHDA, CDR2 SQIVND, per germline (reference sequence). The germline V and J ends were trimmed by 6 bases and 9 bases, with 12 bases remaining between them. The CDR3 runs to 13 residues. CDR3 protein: CASRKGRSSPLHF. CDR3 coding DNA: TGTGCCAGTAGGAAGGGAAGAAGTTCACCCCTCCACTTT.

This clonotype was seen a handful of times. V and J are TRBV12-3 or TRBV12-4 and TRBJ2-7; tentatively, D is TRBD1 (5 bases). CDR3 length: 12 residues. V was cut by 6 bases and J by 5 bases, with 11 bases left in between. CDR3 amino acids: CASRDQGHEQYF. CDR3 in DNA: TGTGCCAGCAGGGATCAGGGCCACGAGCAGTACTTC.

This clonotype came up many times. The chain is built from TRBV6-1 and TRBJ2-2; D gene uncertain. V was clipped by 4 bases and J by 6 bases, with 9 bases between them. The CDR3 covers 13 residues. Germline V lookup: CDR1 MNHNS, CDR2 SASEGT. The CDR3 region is CASSAGQAGELFF. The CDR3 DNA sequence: TGTGCCAGCAGTGCTGGGCAGGCCGGGGAGCTGTTTTTT.

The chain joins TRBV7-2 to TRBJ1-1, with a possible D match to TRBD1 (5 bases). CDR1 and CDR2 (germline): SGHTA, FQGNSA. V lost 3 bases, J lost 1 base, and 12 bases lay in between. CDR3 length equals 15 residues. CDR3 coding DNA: TGTGCCAGCAGCTTTTTAGGGGCCCAGAACACTGAAGCTTTCTTT. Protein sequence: CASSFLGAQNTEAFF.

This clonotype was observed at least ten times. The CDR3 DNA sequence: TGTGCCAGCAGTGTGGGGGGCACCGGGGAGCTGTTTTTT. Its protein is CASSVGGTGELFF. The chain couples TRBV2 to TRBJ2-2; maybe TRBD2 (6 bases). The V and J ends lost 4 bases and 4 bases respectively, with 7 bases between them. CDR3 length: 13 residues. Germline V gene data show CDR1 as SNHLY and CDR2 as FYNNEI.

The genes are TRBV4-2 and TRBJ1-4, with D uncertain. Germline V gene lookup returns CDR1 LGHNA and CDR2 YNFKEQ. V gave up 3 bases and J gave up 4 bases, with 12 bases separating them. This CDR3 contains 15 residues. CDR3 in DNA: TGTGCCAGCAGCCAGCTAGACCGGCTTAATGAAAAACTGTTTTTT. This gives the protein CASSQLDRLNEKLFF.

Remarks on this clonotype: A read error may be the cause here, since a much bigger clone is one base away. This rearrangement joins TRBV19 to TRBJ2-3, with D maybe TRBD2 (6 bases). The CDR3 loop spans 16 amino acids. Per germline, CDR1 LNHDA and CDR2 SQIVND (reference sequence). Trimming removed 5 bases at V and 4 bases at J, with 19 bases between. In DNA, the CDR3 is TGTGCCAGTAGTCCCACGACTATCGGGGGAGCAGATACGCAGTATTTT. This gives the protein CASSPTTIGGADTQYF.

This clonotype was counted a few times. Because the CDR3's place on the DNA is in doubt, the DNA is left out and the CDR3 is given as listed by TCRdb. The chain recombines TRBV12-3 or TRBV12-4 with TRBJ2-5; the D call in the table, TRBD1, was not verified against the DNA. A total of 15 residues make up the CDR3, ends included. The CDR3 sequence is CASSTSTGLQETQYF.

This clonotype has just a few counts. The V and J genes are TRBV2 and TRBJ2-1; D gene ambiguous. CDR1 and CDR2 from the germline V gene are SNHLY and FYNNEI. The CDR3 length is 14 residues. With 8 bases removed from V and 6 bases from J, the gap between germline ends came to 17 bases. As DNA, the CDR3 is TGTGCCAGCCTGAAAGAGGTCCAGACCAATGAGCAGTTCTTC. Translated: CASLKEVQTNEQFF.

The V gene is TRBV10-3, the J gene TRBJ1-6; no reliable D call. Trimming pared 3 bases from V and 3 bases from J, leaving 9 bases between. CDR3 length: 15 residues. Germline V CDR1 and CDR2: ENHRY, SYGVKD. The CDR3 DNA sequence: TGTGCCATCAGTGATACGGCGAACTATAATTCACCCCTCCACTTT. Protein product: CAISDTANYNSPLHF.

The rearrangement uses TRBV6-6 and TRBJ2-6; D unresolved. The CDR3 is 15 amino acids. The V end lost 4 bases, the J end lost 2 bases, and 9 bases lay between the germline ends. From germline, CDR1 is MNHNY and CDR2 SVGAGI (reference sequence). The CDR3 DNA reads TGTGCCAGCAGTTCGGCGGTTGCTGGGGCCAACGTCCTGACTTTC. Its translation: CASSSAVAGANVLTF.

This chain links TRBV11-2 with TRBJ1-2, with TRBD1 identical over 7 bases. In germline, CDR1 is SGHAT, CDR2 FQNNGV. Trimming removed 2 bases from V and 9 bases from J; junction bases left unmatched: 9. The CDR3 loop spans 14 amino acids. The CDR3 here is CASSLFVQGSSYTF. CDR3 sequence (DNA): TGTGCCAGCAGCTTATTCGTACAGGGGTCGAGCTACACCTTC.

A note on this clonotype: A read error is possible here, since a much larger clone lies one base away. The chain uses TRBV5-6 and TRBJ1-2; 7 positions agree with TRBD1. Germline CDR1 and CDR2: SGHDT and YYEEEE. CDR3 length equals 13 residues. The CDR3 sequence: CANSPTGSGGYTF. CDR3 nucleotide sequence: TGTGCCAACAGCCCGACAGGGTCGGGAGGCTACACCTTC.

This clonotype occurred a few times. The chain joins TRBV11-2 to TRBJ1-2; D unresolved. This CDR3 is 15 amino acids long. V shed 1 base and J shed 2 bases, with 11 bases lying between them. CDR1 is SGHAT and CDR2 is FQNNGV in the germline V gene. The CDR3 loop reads CASSLAPDPNYGYTF. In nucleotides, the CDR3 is TGTGCCAGCAGCTTAGCACCGGACCCCAACTATGGCTACACCTTC.

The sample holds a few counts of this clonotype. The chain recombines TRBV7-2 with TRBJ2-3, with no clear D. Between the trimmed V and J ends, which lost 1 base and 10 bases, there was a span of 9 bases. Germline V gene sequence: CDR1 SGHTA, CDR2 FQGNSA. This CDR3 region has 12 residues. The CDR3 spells CASSLGNQAQYF. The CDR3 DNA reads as TGTGCCAGCAGCTTAGGTAATCAGGCGCAGTATTTT.

The CDR3 sequence: CASNVGGRPDTQYF. CDR3 nucleotides: TGTGCCAGCAATGTAGGGGGCAGGCCAGATACGCAGTATTTT. The chain carries TRBV12-3 or TRBV12-4 and TRBJ2-3; 7 nucleotides match TRBD1. The CDR3 runs to 14 residues. Losses at the gene ends were 7 bases for V and 4 bases for J; bases not matched to a gene: 8.

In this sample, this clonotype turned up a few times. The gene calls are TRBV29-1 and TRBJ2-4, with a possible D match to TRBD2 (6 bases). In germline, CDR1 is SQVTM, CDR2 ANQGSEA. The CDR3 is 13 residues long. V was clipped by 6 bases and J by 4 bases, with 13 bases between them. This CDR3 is CSVAWSGKNIQYF. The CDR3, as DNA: TGCAGCGTAGCCTGGAGCGGGAAAAACATTCAGTACTTC.

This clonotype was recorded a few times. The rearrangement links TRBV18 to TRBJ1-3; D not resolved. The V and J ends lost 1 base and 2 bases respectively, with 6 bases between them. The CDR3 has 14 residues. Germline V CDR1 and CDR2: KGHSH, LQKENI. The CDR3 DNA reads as TGTGCCAGCTCACCACGAGGAACTGGAAACACCATATATTTT. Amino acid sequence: CASSPRGTGNTIYF.

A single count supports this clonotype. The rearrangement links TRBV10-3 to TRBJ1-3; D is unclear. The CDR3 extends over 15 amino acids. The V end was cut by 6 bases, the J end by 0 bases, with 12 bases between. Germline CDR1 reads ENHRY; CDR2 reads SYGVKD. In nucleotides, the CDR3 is TGTGCCATCAGGAAACTCAGCCGCTCTGGAAACACCATATATTTT. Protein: CAIRKLSRSGNTIYF.

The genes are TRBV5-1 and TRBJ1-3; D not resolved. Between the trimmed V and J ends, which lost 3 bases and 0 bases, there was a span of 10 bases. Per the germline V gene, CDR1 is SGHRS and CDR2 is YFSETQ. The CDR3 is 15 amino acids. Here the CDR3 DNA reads TGCGCCAGCAGCTACGACGGAATCTCTGGAAACACCATATATTTT. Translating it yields CASSYDGISGNTIYF.

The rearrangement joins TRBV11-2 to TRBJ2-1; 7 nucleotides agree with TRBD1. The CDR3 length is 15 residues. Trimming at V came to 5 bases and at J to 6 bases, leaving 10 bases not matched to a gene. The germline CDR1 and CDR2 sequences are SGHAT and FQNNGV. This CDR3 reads CASSQLTGSFNEQFF. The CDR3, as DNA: TGTGCCAGCAGCCAGCTGACAGGGTCTTTCAATGAGCAGTTCTTC.

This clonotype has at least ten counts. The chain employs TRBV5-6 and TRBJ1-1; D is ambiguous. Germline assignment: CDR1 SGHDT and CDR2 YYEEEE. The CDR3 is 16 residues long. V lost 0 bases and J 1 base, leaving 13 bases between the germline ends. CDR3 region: CASSLGAGASNTEAFF. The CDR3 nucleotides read TGTGCCAGCAGCTTGGGTGCTGGAGCGTCGAACACTGAAGCTTTCTTT.

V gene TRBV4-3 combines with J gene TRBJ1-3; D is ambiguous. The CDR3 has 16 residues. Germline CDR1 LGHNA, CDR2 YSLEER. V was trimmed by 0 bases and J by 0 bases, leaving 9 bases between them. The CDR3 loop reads CASSQDVSPSGNTIYF. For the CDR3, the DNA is TGCGCCAGCAGCCAAGATGTCAGCCCCTCTGGAAACACCATATATTTT.

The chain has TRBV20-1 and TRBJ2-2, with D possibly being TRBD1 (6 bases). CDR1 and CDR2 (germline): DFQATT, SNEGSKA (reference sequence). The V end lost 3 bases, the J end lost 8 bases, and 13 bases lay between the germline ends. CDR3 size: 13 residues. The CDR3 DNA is TGCAGTGCTAGGAGGGGCAGGGGAGGGGAGCTGTTTTTT. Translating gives CSARRGRGGELFF.